Listed here are 27 T cell receptor beta chains from one sample, sequenced in a study of T-cell reconstitution after alpha-beta-depleted transplantation in children. Preparation of the TCRbeta library was carried out with unique molecular identifiers. A single record per CDR3 protein comes from TCRdb applying MiXCR to the PCR reads. The sample has approximately 400,000 distinct CDR3 sequences, 16% seen once. Specimen: PBMCs, mostly from graft donor cells, collected 360 days after TCRalphabeta/CD19-depleted stem cell transplant. The origin of the receptors is a boy less than two years old who had a stem cell transplant for Wiskott-Aldrich syndrome, so the T cells may come from the graft donor.

This clonotype was observed at least ten times. DNA of the CDR3: TGTGCCAGCTGGGGCGCAGACTATGGCTACACCTTC. Encoded protein: CASWGADYGYTF. The chain couples TRBV27 to TRBJ1-2; D possibly corresponds to TRBD1 (5 bases). Germline CDR1 MNHEY, CDR2 SMNVEV (reference sequence). With 8 bases removed from V and 3 bases from J, the gap between germline ends came to 10 bases. This CDR3 contains 12 residues.

This clonotype showed up just a few times. The chain links TRBV29-1 to TRBJ2-7; a possible D gene is TRBD1 (5 bases). There are 13 residues in the CDR3. The germline gives CDR1 SQVTM, CDR2 ANQGSEA. Trimming stripped 4 bases from V and 6 bases from J, with 16 bases between. The CDR3 sequence: CSVGNSRVGEQYF. DNA of the CDR3: TGCAGCGTTGGGAATAGCAGGGTGGGCGAGCAGTACTTC.

The rearrangement uses TRBV24-1 and TRBJ1-5; D is ambiguous. CDR3 length equals 12 residues. V was cut by 7 bases and J by 6 bases, with 9 bases left in between. Per germline, CDR1 KGHDR and CDR2 SFDVKD. CDR3 amino acids: CATSKRGQPQHF. CDR3 in DNA: TGTGCCACCAGCAAGCGGGGTCAGCCCCAGCATTTT.

This clonotype has a handful of counts. V usage is TRBV20-1 and J usage is TRBJ2-1; 10 nucleotides match TRBD2. Germline trimming cut 0 bases from V and 0 bases from J; bases unmatched to any gene: 11. This CDR3 comprises 19 residues. Germline V gene sequence: CDR1 DFQATT, CDR2 SNEGSKA (reference sequence). In DNA, the CDR3 is TGCAGTGCTAGAGATCCCCGCGGGACTAGCGTAAACTCCTACAATGAGCAGTTCTTC. Encoded protein: CSARDPRGTSVNSYNEQFF.

Only a few counts were recorded for this clonotype. The chain joins TRBV30 to TRBJ1-1; D is ambiguous. V was clipped by 2 bases and J by 1 base, with 5 bases between them. The CDR3 has 12 amino acids. Germline lookup yields CDR1 GTSNPN and CDR2 SVGIG (reference sequence). The CDR3 loop reads CAWSRQNTEAFF. The DNA for the CDR3 is TGTGCCTGGAGTAGACAGAACACTGAAGCTTTCTTT.

The rearrangement links TRBV20-1 to TRBJ2-7, with TRBD1 matching over 9 bases. Germline CDR1 and CDR2: DFQATT and SNEGSKA (reference sequence). Trimming cost V 3 bases and J 3 bases; bases outside gene matches: 6. This CDR3 region has 14 residues. This CDR3 is CSARDRGGYYEQYF. Here the CDR3 DNA reads TGCAGTGCTAGGGACAGGGGCGGATACTACGAGCAGTACTTC.

The chain carries TRBV6-5 and TRBJ1-1; 7 bases map to TRBD1. The CDR3 runs to 15 residues. J lost 1 base, V lost 0 bases, and 2 bases had no gene match. CDR1 and CDR2 from the germline V gene are MNHEY and SVGAGI. In DNA, the CDR3 is TGTGCCAGCAGTTACTCGTGGACAGGGAACACTGAAGCTTTCTTT. Amino acids: CASSYSWTGNTEAFF.

V gene TRBV2 combines with J gene TRBJ2-7; D is unresolved. The ends were cut back, 4 bases at V and 4 bases at J, with 8 bases in the middle. CDR3 length: 12 amino acids. Per the germline V gene, CDR1 is SNHLY and CDR2 is FYNNEI. CDR3 DNA: TGTGCCAGCAGTGCTAAGGAATACGAGCAGTACTTC. Protein sequence: CASSAKEYEQYF.

This clonotype was recorded many times. This chain joins TRBV24-1 and TRBJ2-1; no clear D. V gave up 4 bases and J gave up 9 bases, with 12 bases separating them. Per germline, CDR1 KGHDR and CDR2 SFDVKD. The CDR3 is 13 amino acids. CDR3 nucleotide sequence: TGTGCCACCAGTGAACGGACGCTCAGTGAGCAGTTCTTC. Translating gives CATSERTLSEQFF.

This clonotype occurred once. The chain has TRBV9 and TRBJ2-1; TRBD1 matches at 8 bases. The germline V gene encodes CDR1 SGDLS and CDR2 YYNGEE. The V gene end was trimmed by 1 base and the J gene end by 7 bases; junction bases not matched to a gene: 7. This CDR3 is 15 amino acids long. The CDR3: CASSVQTGARNEQFF. In DNA form, the CDR3 reads TGTGCCAGCAGCGTACAGACAGGGGCGAGGAATGAGCAGTTCTTC.

A few counts support this clonotype. V is TRBV5-1 and J is TRBJ2-5; a possible D gene is TRBD1 (5 bases). Per the germline V gene, CDR1 is SGHRS and CDR2 is YFSETQ. Trimming pared 1 base from V and 1 base from J, leaving 14 bases between. CDR3 length: 16 amino acids. The CDR3 sequence: CASSLPSSGLQETQYF. The CDR3 nucleotides read TGCGCCAGCAGCTTGCCGAGTTCAGGGCTCCAAGAGACCCAGTACTTC.

The CDR3 sequence: CASSIRLAGGRLSYNEQFF. For the CDR3, the DNA is TGTGCCAGCAGTATAAGACTAGCGGGGGGGAGACTCTCCTACAATGAGCAGTTCTTC. The gene calls are TRBV27 and TRBJ2-1; TRBD2 agrees at 14 bases. The junction had 9 bases not matched to a gene; V was cut back by 5 bases and J by 0 bases. CDR3 size: 19 residues. CDR1 and CDR2 (germline): MNHEY, SMNVEV (reference sequence).

The rearrangement links TRBV20-1 to TRBJ2-5, with D hard to call. Germline V CDR1 and CDR2: DFQATT, SNEGSKA (reference sequence). Deletions cut 0 bases from V and 5 bases from J, with 16 bases between. This CDR3 has 15 residues. CDR3 region: CSARDVSGSAETQYF. For the CDR3, the DNA is TGCAGTGCTAGAGATGTCTCTGGCTCCGCGGAGACCCAGTACTTC.

This clonotype was recorded a few times. V is TRBV5-1 and J is TRBJ2-5, with 7 bases lining up with TRBD1. Germline loops: CDR1 SGHRS, CDR2 YFSETQ. After removal of 0 bases from V and 4 bases from J, the junction contained 6 bases not matched to a gene. The CDR3 length is 15 residues. This CDR3 reads CASSLARDSRETQYF. CDR3 nucleotides: TGCGCCAGCAGCTTGGCCCGGGACAGTCGAGAGACCCAGTACTTC. Supplemented by reference TRBV5-1 and TRBJ2-5, the full variable domain reads KAGVTQTPRYLIKTRGQQVTLSCSPISGHRSVSWYQQTPGQGLQFLFEYFSETQRNKGNFPGRFSGRQFSNSRSEMNVSTLELGDSALYLCASSLARDSRETQYFGPGTRLLVL.

V gene TRBV12-3 or TRBV12-4 combines with J gene TRBJ1-2; 7 nucleotides match TRBD1. V trimming: 5 bases; J trimming: 4 bases; junction bases outside the gene matches: 7. The CDR3 extends over 14 amino acids. As DNA, the CDR3 is TGTGCCAGCAGTCTCATAGGGGGCGGCTATGGCTACACCTTC. This translates into CASSLIGGGYGYTF.

The rearrangement joins TRBV20-1 to TRBJ2-3; D is undetermined. This CDR3 spans 14 amino acids. Germline V gives CDR1 DFQATT, CDR2 SNEGSKA (reference sequence). Trimming removed 5 bases from V and 1 base from J, with 13 bases in between. For the CDR3, the DNA is TGCAGTGCTTGGACCCCCAAGCGCACAGATACGCAGTATTTT. Translation gives CSAWTPKRTDTQYF.

This chain uses TRBV4-3 with TRBJ1-1; D unresolved. The CDR3 covers 13 residues. The V end lost 0 bases, the J end lost 7 bases, and 9 bases lay between the germline ends. Germline CDR1 and CDR2: LGHNA and YSLEER. CDR3 protein: CASSQDPRGEAFF. The DNA of the CDR3 is TGCGCCAGCAGCCAAGACCCCCGGGGTGAAGCTTTCTTT.

This clonotype was detected ten times or more. The V and J genes are TRBV5-1 and TRBJ2-3; 7 bases align to TRBD2. J gave up 7 bases and V 0 bases, and 11 bases lay outside the gene matches. Germline V gives CDR1 SGHRS, CDR2 YFSETQ. The CDR3 has 16 residues. CDR3 nucleotide sequence: TGCGCCAGCAGCTTGGTCGGACTAGTGATGTATAATACGCAGTATTTT. Translation gives CASSLVGLVMYNTQYF.

This sequence joins TRBV4-3 and TRBJ2-4; D is possibly TRBD1 (6 bases). The V end lost 0 bases, the J end lost 0 bases, and 12 bases lay between the germline ends. The CDR3 has 17 residues. CDR1 and CDR2 (germline): LGHNA, YSLEER. The CDR3 region is CASSQDDSGEAKNIQYF. CDR3 bases: TGCGCCAGCAGCCAAGACGACTCAGGGGAAGCCAAAAACATTCAGTACTTC.

CDR3 sequence: CASSLGVGGPVYRAKNIQYF. The CDR3, as DNA: TGTGCCAGCAGCCTCGGTGTAGGGGGCCCCGTTTATCGAGCCAAAAACATTCAGTACTTC. This chain uses TRBV4-2 with TRBJ2-4; the match to TRBD1 covers 7 bases. Germline V gene sequence: CDR1 LGHNA, CDR2 YNFKEQ. Trimming took 4 bases from V and 0 from J; bases not matched to a gene: 18. CDR3 length: 20 residues.

The CDR3 DNA reads TGTGCCAGCAGCCAGATCTGGCAGGGTAATTCACCCCTCCACTTT. Its protein is CASSQIWQGNSPLHF. This rearrangement joins TRBV14 to TRBJ1-6; D possibly corresponds to TRBD1 (5 bases). The CDR3 is 15 residues long. V was pared by 3 bases and J by 6 bases, with 12 bases between. Germline values: CDR1 SGHDN, CDR2 FVKESK.

This clonotype was counted between two and nine times. V gene TRBV3-1 combines with J gene TRBJ2-3; D unclear. CDR3 length equals 14 residues. Looked up from germline, CDR1 is LGHDT and CDR2 is YNNKEL (reference sequence). V lost 4 bases and J lost 5, with 13 bases in between. The CDR3: CASSPRGGIDTQYF. In DNA form, the CDR3 reads TGTGCCAGCAGCCCCAGAGGTGGTATAGATACGCAGTATTTT.

The count of this clonotype is one. This chain connects TRBV5-1 to TRBJ1-3; D gene unclear. Per germline, CDR1 SGHRS and CDR2 YFSETQ. This CDR3 spans 15 amino acids. Trimming took off 0 bases at V and 0 bases at J, with 7 bases between the two ends. CDR3 nucleotides: TGCGCCAGCAGCTTGGACGGGTACTCTGGAAACACCATATATTTT. It translates to CASSLDGYSGNTIYF.

The rearrangement joins TRBV5-6 to TRBJ2-7; the D gene is possibly TRBD1 (6 bases). Per the germline V gene, CDR1 is SGHDT and CDR2 is YYEEEE. This CDR3 spans 14 amino acids. Trimming pared 2 bases from V and 3 bases from J, leaving 12 bases between. In DNA form, the CDR3 reads TGTGCCAGCAGCTTAACCACAGGGAACTACGAGCAGTACTTC. It translates to CASSLTTGNYEQYF.

This chain links TRBV25-1 with TRBJ2-1, with D possibly matching TRBD1 (6 bases). The CDR3 length is 17 residues. Germline CDR1 and CDR2: MGHDK and SYGVNS. V lost 1 base, J lost 0 bases, and 13 bases lay in between. As DNA, the CDR3 is TGTGCCAGCAGTGAATGGTGGACAGCCAGCTCCTACAATGAGCAGTTCTTC. It encodes CASSEWWTASSYNEQFF.

In this sample, this clonotype turned up a few times. At one of its ends the junction is not consistent with the germline gene, which may arise from a read error. V and J are TRBV20-1 and TRBJ2-5; D may be TRBD2 (6 bases). This CDR3 region has 13 residues. CDR1 and CDR2 from the germline V gene are DFQATT and SNEGSKA (reference sequence). The CDR3 spells CSASKGLQGTQYF. The CDR3 DNA reads as TGCAGTGCTAGTAAGGGACTCCAAGGGACCCAGTACTTC.

The gene calls are TRBV12-3 or TRBV12-4 and TRBJ1-5; 9 positions match TRBD1. This CDR3 has 14 residues. The V and J ends lost 6 bases and 6 bases, in that order; junction bases with no gene match: 6. For the CDR3, the DNA is TGTGCCAGCAGCCTAACAGGGGGCAGTCAGCCCCAGCATTTT. It specifies CASSLTGGSQPQHF.